Listed here are 10 T cell receptor beta chains from one sample, sequenced in a study of T cells in Graves' hyperthyroidism and ophthalmopathy (dated by TCRdb to the late 2010s). Library prep was done by multiplex PCR. TCRdb records Illumina HiSeq 2000 as the sequencer. Amplification of TCR beta CDR3 regions was carried out from RNA transcripts. The TCR CDR3 was subjected to a first round of RT-PCR using the HTBI primer set and the Qiagen OneStep RT-PCR kit. TCRdb itself trimmed the public reads at Q25 with fastp, ran MiXCR and retained productive beta chains. Every entry covers one CDR3 protein and lists the most common genes and DNA from its rows. The sample data list roughly 640,000 distinct CDR3 sequences, and 16% of these were observed just once. Of the sample, around 3.5% falls within the top ten clones. Sample: blood. Receptor source: a woman in her thirties or forties with Graves' ophthalmopathy.

Only a few counts were recorded for this clonotype. The chain uses TRBV28 and TRBJ2-7, with D possibly matching TRBD2 (6 bases). Germline lookup yields CDR1 MDHEN and CDR2 SYDVKM. The CDR3 runs 14 residues. V shed 5 bases and J shed 5 bases, with 16 bases lying between them. CDR3 region: CASSVVAGIDEQYF. In DNA form, the CDR3 reads TGTGCCAGCAGTGTCGTTGCGGGGATCGACGAGCAGTACTTC.

This clonotype was observed many times. The CDR3 is CASSDLNANEQFF. Here the CDR3 DNA reads TGTGCCAGCAGCGACTTAAATGCCAATGAGCAGTTCTTC. V is TRBV7-3 and J is TRBJ2-1; D remains ambiguous. Per germline, CDR1 SGHTA and CDR2 FQGTGA. V lost 5 bases and J lost 6, with 11 bases in between. The CDR3 totals 13 residues.

This clonotype has a count of ten or more. This chain links TRBV28 with TRBJ2-3; TRBD2 matches 8 bases. V was clipped by 8 bases and J by 4 bases; unmatched bases: 11. The V gene's germline CDR1 is MDHEN and CDR2 SYDVKM. This CDR3 has 15 amino acids. The CDR3 coding sequence is TGTGCCAGCCTATCTGCGGGAGGCGAGGCAGATACGCAGTATTTT. This sequence encodes CASLSAGGEADTQYF.

This clonotype was seen at least ten times. The rearrangement links TRBV7-2 to TRBJ1-1; maybe TRBD1 (5 bases). The CDR3 runs to 14 residues. From germline, CDR1 is SGHTA and CDR2 FQGNSA. V lost 5 bases and J 7 bases, leaving 17 bases between the germline ends. The chain's CDR3 is CASSGGVGAGEAFF. The CDR3 DNA sequence: TGTGCCAGCAGCGGAGGGGTCGGGGCAGGTGAAGCTTTCTTT.

As regards this clonotype: One base away lies a much larger clone, so this may be a sequencing read error. The chain carries TRBV11-1 and TRBJ2-2; TRBD2 agrees at 10 bases. Germline V lookup: CDR1 SGHAT, CDR2 FQDESV (reference sequence). V shed 6 bases, J shed 4 bases, and the junction held 2 bases outside the gene matches. The length of the CDR3 is 14 residues. The CDR3 nucleotides read TGTGCCAGCAGTCCTAGCGGGAGCACCGGGGAGCTGTTTTTT. Translation gives CASSPSGSTGELFF. The full variable domain, its missing parts supplied by reference TRBV11-1 and TRBJ2-2, is EAEVAQSPRYKITEKSQAVAFWCDPISGHATLYWYRQILGQGPELLVQFQDESVVDDSQLPKDRFSAERLKGVDSTLKIQPAELGDSAMYLCASSPSGSTGELFFGEGSRLTVL.

This clonotype showed up many times. The J gene is TRBJ2-1, the V gene TRBV2, with D perhaps assigned TRBD1 or TRBD2 (6 bases each). V gave up 6 bases and J gave up 6 bases, with 21 bases separating them. This CDR3 spans 16 amino acids. The germline gives CDR1 SNHLY, CDR2 FYNNEI. Here the CDR3 DNA reads TGTGCCAGCAGAGATTGGGGGGCGGGAAGGGTCAATGAGCAGTTCTTC. It is translated as CASRDWGAGRVNEQFF.

This chain links TRBV28 with TRBJ2-7; 12 bases agree with TRBD2. V was pared by 3 bases and J by 2 bases, with 5 bases of the junction left unmatched. CDR1 and CDR2 from the germline V gene are MDHEN and SYDVKM. The CDR3 is made up of 16 amino acids. CDR3 residues: CASSFDLAGGAYEQYF. CDR3 sequence (DNA): TGTGCCAGCAGTTTCGACCTAGCGGGAGGGGCCTACGAGCAGTACTTC.

There are a few counts of this clonotype. The DNA of the CDR3 is TGTGCCAGTAGTCAAGGACTAGCCCCTGCCGGGGAGCTGTTTTTT. It specifies CASSQGLAPAGELFF. The chain is built from TRBV19 and TRBJ2-2, with 8 bases aligning to TRBD2. The germline V gene encodes CDR1 LNHDA and CDR2 SQIVND (reference sequence). V trimming: 5 bases; J trimming: 6 bases; junction bases outside the gene matches: 8. The CDR3 consists of 15 residues.

The genes are TRBV5-1 and TRBJ2-1; D not certain. Trimming left V 4 bases short and J 6 bases short, with 11 bases between. Per the germline V gene, CDR1 is SGHRS and CDR2 is YFSETQ. The CDR3 runs to 13 residues. Here the CDR3 DNA reads TGCGCCAGCAGCGCCGTCATAGCCAATGAGCAGTTCTTC. Its translation is CASSAVIANEQFF.

This clonotype has a count of ten or more. The chain is built from TRBV5-6 and TRBJ1-1, with D tentatively TRBD1 (5 bases). The length of the CDR3 is 16 residues. Germline CDR1 is SGHDT and CDR2 is YYEEEE. Between the trimmed V and J ends, which lost 5 bases and 2 bases, there was a span of 19 bases. The CDR3: CASSARGYYFNTEAFF. CDR3 DNA: TGTGCCAGCAGTGCACGGGGCTATTACTTTAACACTGAAGCTTTCTTT.